What follows are 17 T cell receptor beta chains derived from one specimen sequenced in a study of blood T cell repertoires in COVID-19. The method was immunoSEQ multiplex PCR; TCRdb's version includes in-frame clones alone and lacks a portion of them. The sample records about 200,000 clones, 80% to 85% being singletons. The sample consisted of PBMCs or T cells enriched from blood (not recorded which). These receptors were taken from a man aged 40-55 years who had recovered from COVID-19.

The chain combines TRBV5-4 with TRBJ1-2; TRBD1 matches 8 bases. The CDR3 has 15 residues. Germline CDR1 SGHNT, CDR2 YYREEE (reference sequence). With V trimmed by 0 bases and J by 6 bases, 7 bases remained unmatched. This CDR3 reads CASSLVSGQGHGYTF. The CDR3 DNA reads as TGTGCCAGCAGCTTGGTTAGCGGACAGGGACATGGCTACACCTTC.

The V and J genes are TRBV5-4 and TRBJ2-5; 15 bases line up with TRBD2. V shed 4 bases, J shed 2 bases, and the junction held 3 bases outside the gene matches. Germline V gene sequence: CDR1 SGHNT, CDR2 YYREEE (reference sequence). CDR3 size: 16 residues. This chain's CDR3 is CASSPGTSGGQETQYF. CDR3 bases: TGTGCCAGCAGCCCCGGGACTAGCGGGGGGCAAGAGACCCAGTACTTC.

The chain links TRBV14 to TRBJ1-3; 12 bases fit TRBD1. The CDR3 has 18 residues. CDR1 is SGHDN, CDR2 FVKESK, per germline. Germline trimming cut 4 bases from V and 5 bases from J; bases unmatched to any gene: 12. CDR3 sequence (DNA): TGTGCCAGCAGCCTCGGGACAGGGGGCTACAGAAGTAGAAACACCATATATTTT. It encodes CASSLGTGGYRSRNTIYF.

The chain has TRBV28 and TRBJ1-4; D remains ambiguous. From germline, CDR1 is MDHEN and CDR2 SYDVKM. The ends were cut back, 6 bases at V and 8 bases at J, with 7 bases in the middle. The CDR3 length is 11 residues. As DNA, the CDR3 is TGTGCCAGCAGGGAGAGAGAAAAACTGTTTTTT. Translating it yields CASREREKLFF.

The V call is TRBV19, the J call TRBJ2-1; D is possibly TRBD2 (7 bases). From germline, CDR1 is LNHDA and CDR2 SQIVND (reference sequence). Trimming removed 6 bases from V and 2 bases from J, with 20 bases in between. The length of the CDR3 is 17 residues. This CDR3 is CASSATGGRSTYNEQFF. The CDR3 nucleotides read TGTGCCAGTAGCGCAACGGGGGGCCGTTCGACCTACAATGAGCAGTTCTTC.

The chain employs TRBV2 and TRBJ1-5; the match to TRBD1 covers 8 bases. CDR1 and CDR2 from the germline V gene are SNHLY and FYNNEI. Trimming cost V 5 bases and J 9 bases; bases outside gene matches: 3. This CDR3 has 12 residues. The CDR3 DNA follows: TGTGCCAGCAGTTGGACAGGGACGCCCCAGCATTTT. Encoded protein: CASSWTGTPQHF.

This clone was recorded once. The V call is TRBV28, the J call TRBJ2-5; D gene uncertain. Trimming shortened V by 5 bases and J by 5 bases, and 12 bases separated the two germline ends. Germline values: CDR1 MDHEN, CDR2 SYDVKM. This CDR3 has 13 amino acids. CDR3 DNA sequence: TGTGCCAGCAGTCCCCCGTTTGAGGAGACCCAGTACTTC. It translates to CASSPPFEETQYF. The entire variable domain, with the rest obtained from reference TRBV28 and TRBJ2-5, is as follows: DVKVTQSSRYLVKRTGEKVFLECVQDMDHENMFWYRQDPGLGLRLIYFSYDVKMKEKGDIPEGYSVSREKKERFSLILESASTNQTSMYLCASSPPFEETQYFGPGTRLLVL.

V usage is TRBV6-5 and J usage is TRBJ1-2; TRBD1 agrees at 7 bases. CDR1 MNHEY and CDR2 SVGAGI come from the germline V gene. CDR3 size: 14 residues. J lost 3 bases, V lost 6 bases, and 7 bases had no gene match. The CDR3 nucleotides are TGTGCCAGCAGAAGACAGGGTTGGGACTATGGCTACACCTTC. It specifies CASRRQGWDYGYTF.

The V and J genes are TRBV11-2 and TRBJ1-1; 8 bases agree with TRBD1. Germline V CDR1 and CDR2: SGHAT, FQNNGV. The CDR3 has 16 amino acids. V lost 3 bases to trimming and J lost 8 bases; unmatched junction nucleotides: 14. The CDR3 coding sequence is TGTGCCAGCAGCTTTCAGGGGGCCCTGGCGACTGAAGAAGCTTTCTTT. Amino acids: CASSFQGALATEEAFF.

This clone has only one observation. The V and J genes are TRBV7-9 and TRBJ2-3; D remains ambiguous. Trimming removed 2 bases from V and 8 bases from J, with 20 bases in between. Germline V gives CDR1 SEHNR, CDR2 FQNEAQ (reference sequence). The CDR3 runs to 16 residues. The DNA of the CDR3 is TGTGCCAGCAGCTTAAGACTTCTCAACTTGGATGGTACGCAGTATTTT. It encodes CASSLRLLNLDGTQYF.

The chain has TRBV4-2 and TRBJ1-1; D gene unclear. CDR3 length: 12 residues. The germline V gene has CDR1 LGHNA and CDR2 YNFKEQ. Trimming left V 0 bases short and J 10 bases short, with 9 bases between. The CDR3 nucleotides are TGTGCCAGCAGCCAAGATGGGAGAATAGCTTTCTTT. Its protein is CASSQDGRIAFF.

With respect to this clone: At one of its ends the junction is not consistent with the germline gene, which may arise from a read error. The V and J genes are TRBV19 and TRBJ1-4; a possible D gene is TRBD1 (6 bases). CDR1 is LNHDA and CDR2 is SQIVND in the germline V gene (reference sequence). The CDR3 is 12 amino acids. This CDR3 reads CASSRWDIWKIF. The DNA for the CDR3 is TGTGCCAGTAGTAGATGGGACATCTGGAAAATTTTT.

Only a few counts were recorded for this clone. The chain recombines TRBV7-9 with TRBJ1-2; 8 nucleotides agree with TRBD1. CDR1 is SEHNR, CDR2 FQNEAQ, per germline (reference sequence). V lost 6 bases and J lost 4; bases outside the gene matches: 7. The CDR3 is made up of 14 amino acids. CDR3 nucleotide sequence: TGTGCCAGCAGGTTGGACAGGGCCCGCTATGGCTACACCTTC. Protein: CASRLDRARYGYTF.

The chain links TRBV27 to TRBJ1-1; 7 positions match TRBD1. The CDR3 extends over 16 amino acids. With 3 bases clipped from V and 6 bases from J, the junction kept 13 bases outside the gene matches. Per the germline V gene, CDR1 is MNHEY and CDR2 is SMNVEV (reference sequence). CDR3 region: CASSFSVFRGQAEAFF. The DNA for the CDR3 is TGTGCCAGCAGTTTCTCGGTTTTTAGGGGGCAGGCTGAAGCTTTCTTT.

The J gene is TRBJ2-1, the V gene TRBV5-4; the match to TRBD1 covers 7 bases. Unmatched junction bases numbered 11, after V lost 4 bases and J lost 4 bases. The CDR3 is made up of 16 amino acids. Per germline, CDR1 SGHNT and CDR2 YYREEE (reference sequence). CDR3: CASSTQQGFSYNEQFF. The CDR3 DNA reads as TGTGCCAGCAGCACGCAACAGGGGTTCTCATACAATGAGCAGTTCTTC.

This rearrangement joins TRBV14 to TRBJ2-3; a weak D match, TRBD2 (6 bases). Per the germline V gene, CDR1 is SGHDN and CDR2 is FVKESK. This CDR3 comprises 19 residues. The V end was cut by 3 bases, the J end by 5 bases, with 27 bases between. The CDR3 DNA sequence: TGTGCCAGCAGCCAGTTTATCGGAGGGTCAAGTCTACACTTAGATACGCAGTATTTT. It yields the protein CASSQFIGGSSLHLDTQYF.

V is TRBV3-1 (or the pseudogene TRBV3-2) and J is TRBJ1-4, with a weak D call TRBD1 (6 bases). The CDR3 consists of 14 residues. The germline V gene has CDR1 LGHDT and CDR2 YNNKEL (reference sequence). V was trimmed by 4 bases and J by 5 bases, leaving 11 bases between them. The CDR3 spells CASSPTGSNEKLFF. CDR3 nucleotides: TGTGCCAGCAGCCCAACAGGGTCAAATGAAAAACTGTTTTTT.